The next 5 T cell receptor beta chains were all read from a single sample in a study of vaccination and CD4 T cells after COVID-19. Treatment noted: roughly nine-day PBMC culture with coronavirus spike peptide pools or control peptides (ViraFEST assay). Their recognized antigens are unknown. Cultured CD4+ T-cell DNA underwent Oncomine TCR Beta short-read sequencing. In TCRdb, the PCR reads were re-called with MiXCR into one record per CDR3 protein. There are more than 20,000 distinct CDR3 sequences in the sample; about 33% occur only once, and around 11% lies in the top ten. Sequenced material: cultured CD4+ T cells from blood. These receptors all stem from a human donor with COVID-19.

The chain recombines TRBV28 with TRBJ1-1; unclear D gene. Germline assignment: CDR1 MDHEN and CDR2 SYDVKM. Trimming stripped 6 bases from V and 3 bases from J, with 5 bases between. The CDR3 runs to 11 residues. CDR3 DNA: TGTGCCAGCAGGGGCTACACTGAAGCTTTCTTT. Its translation: CASRGYTEAFF. Full variable domain (rest looked up from reference TRBV28 and TRBJ1-1): DVKVTQSSRYLVKRTGEKVFLECVQDMDHENMFWYRQDPGLGLRLIYFSYDVKMKEKGDIPEGYSVSREKKERFSLILESASTNQTSMYLCASRGYTEAFFGQGTRLTVV.

V usage is TRBV19 and J usage is TRBJ1-4; D remains ambiguous. The CDR3 totals 17 residues. In germline, CDR1 is LNHDA, CDR2 SQIVND (reference sequence). Trimming took 3 bases from V and 3 from J, leaving 17 bases between them. The CDR3 loop is CASSMARVRLANEKLFF. CDR3 DNA: TGTGCCAGTAGTATGGCGAGGGTTCGTCTGGCTAATGAAAAACTGTTTTTT.

The rearrangement joins TRBV27 to TRBJ1-1, with 11 bases fitting TRBD1. The length of the CDR3 is 14 residues. Germline CDR1 reads MNHEY; CDR2 reads SMNVEV (reference sequence). Trimming at V came to 7 bases and at J to 4 bases, leaving 5 bases not matched to a gene. The CDR3 is CASTWDRGSTEAFF. The CDR3 DNA reads TGTGCCAGCACCTGGGACAGGGGGTCCACTGAAGCTTTCTTT.

There are a few counts of this clonotype. The chain links TRBV14 to TRBJ1-6, with 9 bases lining up with TRBD1. CDR3 length equals 14 residues. V was clipped by 1 base and J by 9 bases; unmatched bases: 1. CDR1 SGHDN and CDR2 FVKESK come from the germline V gene. This chain's CDR3 is CASSQVTGGSPLHF. The CDR3 nucleotides read TGTGCCAGCAGCCAAGTGACAGGGGGTTCACCCCTCCACTTT.

In its sample, this clonotype was seen a few times. The genes are TRBV30 and TRBJ1-1, with D possibly TRBD1 on 6 matching bases. V lost 4 bases, J lost 1 base, and 13 bases lay in between. Per germline, CDR1 GTSNPN and CDR2 SVGIG (reference sequence). The CDR3 is made up of 14 amino acids. The CDR3 DNA sequence: TGTGCCTGGAACCCCAGGGGATGGAACACTGAAGCTTTCTTT. Residues: CAWNPRGWNTEAFF. The full variable domain, its missing parts supplied by reference TRBV30 and TRBJ1-1, is SQTIHQWPATLVQPVGSPLSLECTVEGTSNPNLYWYRQAAGRGLQLLFYSVGIGQISSEVPQNLSASRPQDRQFILSSKKLLLSDSGFYLCAWNPRGWNTEAFFGQGTRLTVV.